This TCR beta chain originates from a study of T cells in women clearing cervical HPV infection. Remarks on this clone: Its target is unknown. The read ends 3 residues shy of where the CDR3 ends; the end is completed using the germline J gene.

J lost 5 bases, V lost 1 base, and 4 bases had no gene match. This CDR3 is 13 amino acids long. The germline gives CDR1 SQVTM, CDR2 ANQGSEA. Some clones are missing from TCRdb's copy, which holds only in-frame ones; the method was immunoSEQ multiplex PCR. This listing includes roughly 15,000 clones. Overall study results and limits: Controls had more TRBV6-7 (roughly 0.16%) than cases (around 0.11%). It is unknown whether associations predate infection; no effector/memory or HPV-specific sorting.

The receptor was isolated from a woman between 18 and 70 years old with a cervical HPV16 infection that either progressed to CIN3+ or cleared (not recorded which). Sequencing used blood buffy coat. V usage is TRBV29-1 and J usage is TRBJ2-7, with TRBD1 matching 8 bases. The CDR3 loop is CSVEGDRGHEQYF. The sequenced part of the CDR3 DNA is TGCAGCGTTGAAGGAGACAGGGGCCACGAG.